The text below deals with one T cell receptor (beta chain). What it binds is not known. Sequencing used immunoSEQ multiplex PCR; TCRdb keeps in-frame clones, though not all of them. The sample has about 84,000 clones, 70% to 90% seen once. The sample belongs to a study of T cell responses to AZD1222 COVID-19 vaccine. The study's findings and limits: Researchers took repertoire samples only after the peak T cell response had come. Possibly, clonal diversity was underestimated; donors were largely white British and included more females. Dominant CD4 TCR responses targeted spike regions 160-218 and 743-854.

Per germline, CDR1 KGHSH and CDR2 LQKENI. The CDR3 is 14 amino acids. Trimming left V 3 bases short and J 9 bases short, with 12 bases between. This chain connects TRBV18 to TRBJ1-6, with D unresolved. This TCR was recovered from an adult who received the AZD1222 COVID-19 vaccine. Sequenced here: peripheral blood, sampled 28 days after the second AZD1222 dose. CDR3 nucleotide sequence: TGTGCCAGCTCACCGGACGCAGGATCTTCACCCCTCCACTTT. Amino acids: CASSPDAGSSPLHF.